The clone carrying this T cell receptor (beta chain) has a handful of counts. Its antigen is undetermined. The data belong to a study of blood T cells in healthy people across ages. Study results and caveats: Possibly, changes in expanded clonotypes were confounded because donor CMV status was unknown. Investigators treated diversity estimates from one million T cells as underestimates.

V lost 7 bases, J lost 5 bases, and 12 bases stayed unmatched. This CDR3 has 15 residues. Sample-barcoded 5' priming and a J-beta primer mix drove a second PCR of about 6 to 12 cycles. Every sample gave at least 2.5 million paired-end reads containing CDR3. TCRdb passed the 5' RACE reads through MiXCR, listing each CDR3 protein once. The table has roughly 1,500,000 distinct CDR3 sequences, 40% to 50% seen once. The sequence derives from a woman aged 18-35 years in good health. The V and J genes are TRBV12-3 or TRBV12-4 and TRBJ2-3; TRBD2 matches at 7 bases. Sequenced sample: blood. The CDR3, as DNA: TGTGCCAGCACTCACTCGGGCGGGAGTTTAGATACGCAGTATTTT. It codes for CASTHSGGSLDTQYF.